This record covers a single T cell receptor (beta chain). The antigen remains unidentified. The data stem from a study of T cell repertoires in cytomegalovirus infection. Overall study context: Epitope selection comprised recently identified HLA-C-restricted CMV epitopes and well-studied HLA-B-restricted CMV epitopes. Public signatures in TCR beta pointed to CMV infection and matching HLA type. Study-level results: Across the ex vivo response, the dominant clonotypes were HLA-C-restricted CMV-specific TCR beta clonotypes. Summed public TCR beta family frequency identified CMV carriers bearing the relevant HLA.

Per germline, CDR1 MNHEY and CDR2 SVGEGT. Trimming pared 6 bases from V and 1 base from J, leaving 15 bases between. The CDR3 is made up of 15 amino acids. A single record per CDR3 protein comes from TCRdb applying MiXCR to the reads. The table records 450,000 to 600,000 distinct CDR3 sequences, 30% to 35% of them present only once. The sample was cultured PBMCs, taken from culture after CMV antigen stimulation. This receptor was obtained from a human donor in good health (CMV status not recorded). Some clones in this sample may be carry-over from other donors' samples. The chain uses TRBV6-2 or TRBV6-3 and TRBJ1-1, with D maybe TRBD1 (6 bases). CDR3 nucleotides: TGTGCCAGCAGGCGGTCGGGACAAAGGAACACTGAAGCTTTCTTT. It codes for CASRRSGQRNTEAFF.